The TCR beta chain described here comes from a study of human T cells and chemical hapten exposure. Overall study: Reading of the patch tests, which applied 0.01% DPC to the upper back, occurred at 6 days. Patients, chiefly female, had alopecia areata, totalis or universalis.

Original processing notes: Per sample, the median was approximately 96,000 TCRs, with values from around 25,000 to 690,000. TCRdb passed the RACE reads through MiXCR, listing each CDR3 protein once. The V and J calls, along with clone size, are taken from TCRdb and not from the paper's own processing. The table lists 85,000 to 100,000 distinct CDR3 sequences, roughly a quarter of them singletons. Time point in this sample: patch test 3, about 24 weeks after DPC sensitization. Indicated treatment: therapeutic diphenylcyclopropenone sensitization with weekly scalp DPC. Study results and caveats: Compared to controls, expanded TCRs made significantly more large clusters of similar CDR3s.

Trimming removed 6 bases from V and 6 bases from J, with 20 bases in between. Germline lookup yields CDR1 DFQATT and CDR2 SNEGSKA (reference sequence). The length of the CDR3 is 14 residues. Worth noting for this clonotype: The antigen is unknown.

The sequenced sample was whole blood, obtained in connection with sensitization to the hapten diphenylcyclopropenone (DPC). The TCR was taken from a man between 40 and 49 years old with alopecia areata. Some clones in this sample may be carry-over from other donors' samples. The gene calls are TRBV20-1 and TRBJ1-2; the D gene is possibly TRBD1 (5 bases). The CDR3 loop is CSASRGAERDGYTF. The CDR3 DNA is TGCAGTGCGAGCCGAGGGGCAGAACGGGATGGCTACACCTTC.